This entry concerns a single T cell receptor (beta chain). The V gene's germline CDR1 is MRHNA and CDR2 SNTAGT. The CDR3 runs 14 residues. V was cut by 5 bases and J by 2 bases, with 10 bases left in between. Original analysis: Cell counts per sample came from amplifying reference gene primers. The repertoire was sequenced with immunoSEQ multiplex PCR; TCRdb's copy has only in-frame clones and lacks some. That table gives V, J and clone size, and the DNA gave D and trimming. This table has 110,000 to 150,000 clones, roughly 89% appearing once. The sample belongs to a study of blood T cell repertoires in COVID-19. Study as a whole: The origin of the acute and convalescent COVID-19 samples was the United States, Italy and Spain. PBMCs, B-cell-depleted T cells, or T cells were the source of the cDNA or gDNA that made up the material.

The rearrangement joins TRBV6-4 to TRBJ2-1, with D perhaps matching TRBD2 (5 bases). Sequencing used peripheral blood. The receptor was derived from a man in his fifties or sixties with active or convalescent COVID-19. The CDR3: CASSRGSPYNEQFF. The CDR3 DNA is TGTGCCAGCAGTCGTGGGAGCCCCTACAATGAGCAGTTCTTC.